This T cell receptor (beta chain) was recorded in a study of OX40 agonist ivuxolimab in advanced cancers. Turning to the study itself: Each patient was given ivuxolimab into a vein every 2 weeks, at 0.01 to 10 mg/kg. Age averaged 60 years (range 23 to 79), and about 86% were male.

V was clipped by 0 bases and J by 0 bases, with 8 bases between them. Germline V gene data show CDR1 as LNHNV and CDR2 as YYDKDF (reference sequence). The CDR3 covers 16 residues. The table came from immunoSEQ multiplex PCR; TCRdb's copy has only in-frame clones and leaves some out. The data show just under 65,000 clones, around 87% seen once. This clone was detected only once. The V and J genes are TRBV15 and TRBJ2-2, with D unresolved. The TCR sequence derives from an adult with an advanced solid tumor such as melanoma, head and neck, liver or kidney cancer. Sequences were derived from CD4+ or CD8+ T cells sorted from blood, sampled in a trial of the OX40 agonist ivuxolimab. The CDR3 region has the DNA TGTGCCACCAGCAGAGACCCAGCTTCGAACACCGGGGAGCTGTTTTTT. Its translation: CATSRDPASNTGELFF.